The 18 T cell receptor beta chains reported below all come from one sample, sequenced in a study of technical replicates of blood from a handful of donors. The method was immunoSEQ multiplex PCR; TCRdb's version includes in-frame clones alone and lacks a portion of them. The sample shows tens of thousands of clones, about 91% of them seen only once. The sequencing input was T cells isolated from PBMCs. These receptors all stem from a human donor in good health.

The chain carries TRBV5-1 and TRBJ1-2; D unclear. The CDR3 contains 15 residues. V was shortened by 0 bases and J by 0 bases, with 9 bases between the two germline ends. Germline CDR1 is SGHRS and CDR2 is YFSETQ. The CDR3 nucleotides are TGCGCCAGCAGCTTGGCCCCGGGTGCTAACTATGGCTACACCTTC. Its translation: CASSLAPGANYGYTF.

The CDR3 is CASSLHAQTGGEEAFF. The CDR3 nucleotides are TGCGCCAGCAGCCTTCATGCCCAGACAGGGGGAGAGGAAGCTTTCTTT. The chain has TRBV5-1 and TRBJ1-1, with 9 bases identical to TRBD1. The CDR3 spans 16 residues. CDR1 is SGHRS, CDR2 YFSETQ, per germline. The V gene end was trimmed by 4 bases and the J gene end by 8 bases; junction bases not matched to a gene: 15.

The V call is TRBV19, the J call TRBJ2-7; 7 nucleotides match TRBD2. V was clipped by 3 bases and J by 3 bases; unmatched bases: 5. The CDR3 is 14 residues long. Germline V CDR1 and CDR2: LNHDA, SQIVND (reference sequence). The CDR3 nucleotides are TGTGCCAGTAGTATTATGGGGAGGGTCTACGAGCAGTACTTC. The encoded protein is CASSIMGRVYEQYF.

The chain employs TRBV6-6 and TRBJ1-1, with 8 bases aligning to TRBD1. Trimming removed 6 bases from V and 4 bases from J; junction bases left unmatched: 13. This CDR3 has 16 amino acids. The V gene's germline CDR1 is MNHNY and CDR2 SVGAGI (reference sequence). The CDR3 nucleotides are TGTGCCAGCAGCAGAACGACAGGGGAATGGGCCACTGAAGCTTTCTTT. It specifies CASSRTTGEWATEAFF.

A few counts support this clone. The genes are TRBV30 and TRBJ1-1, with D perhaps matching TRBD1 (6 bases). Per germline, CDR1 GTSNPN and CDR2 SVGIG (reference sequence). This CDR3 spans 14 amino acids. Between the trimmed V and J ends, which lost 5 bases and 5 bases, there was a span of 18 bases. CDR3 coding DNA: TGTGCCTGGGAGCGAGGGGGATCAGGGACTGAAGCTTTCTTT. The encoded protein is CAWERGGSGTEAFF.

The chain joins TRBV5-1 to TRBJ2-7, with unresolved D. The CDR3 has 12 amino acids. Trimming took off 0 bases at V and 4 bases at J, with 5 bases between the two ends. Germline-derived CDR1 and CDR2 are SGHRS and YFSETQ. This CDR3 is CASSLDHYEQYF. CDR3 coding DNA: TGCGCCAGCAGCTTGGATCATTACGAGCAGTACTTC.

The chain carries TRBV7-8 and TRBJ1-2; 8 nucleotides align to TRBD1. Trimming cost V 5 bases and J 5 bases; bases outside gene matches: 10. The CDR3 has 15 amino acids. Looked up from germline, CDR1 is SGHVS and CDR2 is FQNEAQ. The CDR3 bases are TGTGCCAGCAGCCTCACGGCGGGACAGGAATATGGCTACACCTTC. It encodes CASSLTAGQEYGYTF.

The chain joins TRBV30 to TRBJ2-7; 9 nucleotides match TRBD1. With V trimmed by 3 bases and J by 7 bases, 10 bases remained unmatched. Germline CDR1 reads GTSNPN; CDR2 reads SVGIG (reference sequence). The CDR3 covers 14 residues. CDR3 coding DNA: TGTGCCTGGAGGGCAGGGACAGGGTGGGGGGAGCAGTACTTC. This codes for CAWRAGTGWGEQYF. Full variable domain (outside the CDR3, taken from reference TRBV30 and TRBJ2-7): SQTIHQWPATLVQPVGSPLSLECTVEGTSNPNLYWYRQAAGRGLQLLFYSVGIGQISSEVPQNLSASRPQDRQFILSSKKLLLSDSGFYLCAWRAGTGWGEQYFGPGTRLTVT.

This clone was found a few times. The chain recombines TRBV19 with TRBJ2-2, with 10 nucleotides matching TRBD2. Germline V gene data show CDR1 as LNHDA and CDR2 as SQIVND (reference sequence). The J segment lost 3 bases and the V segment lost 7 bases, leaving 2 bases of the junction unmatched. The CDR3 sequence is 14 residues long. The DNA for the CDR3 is TGTGCCAGTAAAGCGGGGGGGGACACCGGGGAGCTGTTTTTT. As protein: CASKAGGDTGELFF.

The CDR3 region has the DNA TGTGCCAGCGTCCCGGGACTAGAATATCTCGAGCAGTACTTC. Its translation is CASVPGLEYLEQYF. The rearrangement joins TRBV2 to TRBJ2-7, with TRBD2 matching over 8 bases. The CDR3 covers 14 residues. Trimming removed 8 bases from V and 6 bases from J; junction bases left unmatched: 12. From germline, CDR1 is SNHLY and CDR2 FYNNEI.

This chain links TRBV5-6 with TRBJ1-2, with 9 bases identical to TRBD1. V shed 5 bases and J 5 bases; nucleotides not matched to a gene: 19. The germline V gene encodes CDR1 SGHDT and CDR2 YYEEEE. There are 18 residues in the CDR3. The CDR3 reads CASSVVVGTGTAGYGYTF. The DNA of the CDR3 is TGTGCCAGCAGTGTGGTCGTTGGGACAGGGACGGCGGGGTATGGCTACACCTTC.

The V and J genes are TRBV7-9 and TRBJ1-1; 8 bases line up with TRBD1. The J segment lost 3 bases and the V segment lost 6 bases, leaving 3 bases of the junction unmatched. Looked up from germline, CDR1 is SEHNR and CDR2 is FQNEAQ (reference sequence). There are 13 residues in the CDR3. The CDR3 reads CASSKTGDTEAFF. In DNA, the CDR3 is TGTGCCAGCAGTAAGACAGGGGACACTGAAGCTTTCTTT.

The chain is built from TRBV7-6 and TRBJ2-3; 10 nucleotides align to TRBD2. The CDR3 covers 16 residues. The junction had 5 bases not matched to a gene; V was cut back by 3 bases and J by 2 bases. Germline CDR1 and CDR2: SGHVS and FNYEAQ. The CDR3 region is CASSFTSGALTDTQYF. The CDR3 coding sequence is TGTGCCAGCAGCTTCACTAGCGGGGCGCTCACAGATACGCAGTATTTT.

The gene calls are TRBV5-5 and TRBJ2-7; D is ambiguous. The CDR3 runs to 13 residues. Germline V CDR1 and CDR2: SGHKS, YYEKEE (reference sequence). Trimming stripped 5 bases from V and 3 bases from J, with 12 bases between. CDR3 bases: TGTGCCAGCAGGGCAGGTACCTACTACGAGCAGTACTTC. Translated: CASRAGTYYEQYF.

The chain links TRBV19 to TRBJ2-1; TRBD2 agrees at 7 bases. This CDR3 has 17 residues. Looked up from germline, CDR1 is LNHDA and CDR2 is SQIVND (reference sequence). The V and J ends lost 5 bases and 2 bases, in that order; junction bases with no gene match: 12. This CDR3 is CASSVSLGGGPYNEQFF. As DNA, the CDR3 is TGTGCCAGTAGTGTAAGTTTGGGCGGGGGTCCCTACAATGAGCAGTTCTTC.

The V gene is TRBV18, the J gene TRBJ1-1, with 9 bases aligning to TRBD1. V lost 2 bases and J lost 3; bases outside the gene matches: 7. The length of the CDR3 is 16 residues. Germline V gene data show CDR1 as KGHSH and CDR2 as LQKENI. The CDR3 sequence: CASSPRRDRDYTEAFF. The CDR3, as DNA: TGTGCCAGCTCACCAAGAAGGGACAGGGATTACACTGAAGCTTTCTTT.

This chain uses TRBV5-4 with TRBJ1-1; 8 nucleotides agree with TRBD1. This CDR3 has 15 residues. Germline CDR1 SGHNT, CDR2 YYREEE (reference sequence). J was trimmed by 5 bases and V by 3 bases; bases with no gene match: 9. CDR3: CASSWQDRGFTEAFF. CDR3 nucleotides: TGTGCCAGCAGCTGGCAAGACAGGGGTTTTACTGAAGCTTTCTTT. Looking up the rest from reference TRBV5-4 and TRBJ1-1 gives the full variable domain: ETGVTQSPTHLIKTRGQQVTLRCSSQSGHNTVSWYQQALGQGPQFIFQYYREEENGRGNFPPRFSGLQFPNYSSELNVNALELDDSALYLCASSWQDRGFTEAFFGQGTRLTVV.

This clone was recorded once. The CDR3, as DNA: TGCGCCAGCAGCTTGTGGAGCGGAACCTACGAGCAGTACTTC. This encodes CASSLWSGTYEQYF. The chain links TRBV5-1 to TRBJ2-7; tentative D call: TRBD2 (5 bases). Germline loops: CDR1 SGHRS, CDR2 YFSETQ. Trimming left V 1 base short and J 2 bases short, with 10 bases between. CDR3 length equals 14 residues.